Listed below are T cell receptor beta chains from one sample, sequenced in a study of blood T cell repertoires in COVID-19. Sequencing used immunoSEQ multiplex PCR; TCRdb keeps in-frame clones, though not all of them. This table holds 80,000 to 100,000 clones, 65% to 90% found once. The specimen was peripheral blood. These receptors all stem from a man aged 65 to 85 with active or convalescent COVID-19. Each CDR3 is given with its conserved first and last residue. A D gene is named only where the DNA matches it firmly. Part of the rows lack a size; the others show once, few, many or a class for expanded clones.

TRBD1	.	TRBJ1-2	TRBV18	TGTGCCAGCTCATTAGGAGTGGGACAGGGAAACTATGGCTACACCTTC	CASSLGVGQGNYGYTF
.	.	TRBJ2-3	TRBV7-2	TGTGCCAGCAGCTGGGGGGGGGCTGTCGATACGCAGTATTTT	CASSWGGAVDTQYF
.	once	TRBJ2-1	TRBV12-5	TGTGCTAGTGGTCTAGGGGGTGGCGATGAGCAGTTCTTC	CASGLGGGDEQFF
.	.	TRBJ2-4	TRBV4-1	TGCGCCAGCAGCCAAGGGGACACCCTAGCCAAAAACATTCAGTACTTC	CASSQGDTLAKNIQYF
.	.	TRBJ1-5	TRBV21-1	TGTGCCAGCAGCAAAGGAGGGAGCAATCAGCCCCAGCATTTT	CASSKGGSNQPQHF
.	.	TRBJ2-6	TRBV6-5	TGTGCCAGTAGATCCTCTGGGGCCAACGTCCTGACTTTC	CASRSSGANVLTF
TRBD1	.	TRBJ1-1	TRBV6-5	TGTGCCAGCAGTTTGGGGACAGGTTGGATGAACACTGAAGCTTTCTTT	CASSLGTGWMNTEAFF
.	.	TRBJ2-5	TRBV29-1	TGCAGCGCAGGAGAGGACAGACTCGGGGCCCAGTACTTC	CSAGEDRLGAQYF
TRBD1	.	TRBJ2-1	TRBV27	TGTGCCAGCAGTAAATACCGGGACAGGGGAAGCAATGAGCAGTTCTTC	CASSKYRDRGSNEQFF
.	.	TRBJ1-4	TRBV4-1	TGCGCCAGCAGCCAAGGGCAGATTGCAACTAATGAAAAACTGTTTTTT	CASSQGQIATNEKLFF
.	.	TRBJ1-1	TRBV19	TGTGCCAGTAGGCCTTCTCGACACCTCATGAACACTGAAGCTTTCTTT	CASRPSRHLMNTEAFF
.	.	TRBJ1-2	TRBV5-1	TGCGCCAGCGCCCGCGGGGGGTCGGAGGGCTACACCTTC	CASARGGSEGYTF
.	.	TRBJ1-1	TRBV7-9	TGTGCCAGCAGCTTAGATTCGTATGGGGGGGCTGAAGCTTTCTTT	CASSLDSYGGAEAFF